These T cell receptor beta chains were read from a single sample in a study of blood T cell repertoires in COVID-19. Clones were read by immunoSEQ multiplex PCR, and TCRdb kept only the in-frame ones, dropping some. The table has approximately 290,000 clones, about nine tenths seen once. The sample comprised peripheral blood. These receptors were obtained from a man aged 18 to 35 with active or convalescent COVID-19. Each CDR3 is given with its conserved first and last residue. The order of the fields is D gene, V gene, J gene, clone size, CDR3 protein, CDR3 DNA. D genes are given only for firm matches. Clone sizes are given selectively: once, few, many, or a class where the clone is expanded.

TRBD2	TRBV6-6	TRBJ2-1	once	CAHANPGGIRYNEQFF	TGTGCCCATGCCAATCCGGGGGGAATTAGGTACAATGAGCAGTTCTTC
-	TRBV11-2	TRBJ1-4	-	CASRGQSSNEKLFF	TGTGCCAGCAGAGGACAGAGTTCGAATGAAAAACTGTTTTTT
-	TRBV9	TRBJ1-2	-	CASSVAGSTNYGYTF	TGTGCCAGCAGCGTAGCCGGGAGTACTAACTATGGCTACACCTTC
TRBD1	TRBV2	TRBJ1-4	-	CASRARGQNYLYSTNEKLFF	TGTGCCAGCAGAGCGCGGGGACAGAACTACCTCTACTCAACTAATGAAAAACTGTTTTTT
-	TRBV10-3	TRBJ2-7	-	CAISESPGPHYVEQYF	TGTGCCATCAGTGAGTCTCCAGGGCCCCACTACGTTGAGCAGTACTTC
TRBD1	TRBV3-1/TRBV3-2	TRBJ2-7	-	CASSPLGQGLHYEQYF	TGTGCCAGCAGTCCTCTTGGACAGGGGTTACACTACGAGCAGTACTTC
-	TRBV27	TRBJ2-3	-	CASSLVRGGTDTQYF	TGTGCCAGCAGTTTAGTCAGGGGAGGCACAGATACGCAGTATTTT
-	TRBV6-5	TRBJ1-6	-	CASTPSSYNSPLHF	TGTGCCAGCACCCCCAGCTCCTATAATTCACCCCTCCACTTT
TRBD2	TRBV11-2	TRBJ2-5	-	CASSLSLAGARETQYF	TGTGCCAGCAGCTTATCCTTAGCGGGAGCTAGGGAGACCCAGTACTTC
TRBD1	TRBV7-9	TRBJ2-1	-	CASSLDGTGGYEQFF	TGTGCCAGCAGCTTGGACGGGACAGGAGGTTATGAGCAGTTCTTC
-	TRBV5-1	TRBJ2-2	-	CASSDGQNTGELFF	TGCGCCAGCAGCGACGGACAGAACACCGGGGAGCTGTTTTTT
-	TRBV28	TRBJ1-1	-	CASSLSGDRTEAFF	TGTGCCAGCTCCCTTTCAGGGGACCGCACTGAAGCTTTCTTT
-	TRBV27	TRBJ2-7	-	CASSSLLSYEQYF	TGTGCCAGCAGTTCACTACTCTCCTACGAGCAGTACTTC
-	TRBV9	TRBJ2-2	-	CASSSTGEELFF	TGTGCCAGCAGCTCCACAGGAGAGGAGCTGTTTTTT
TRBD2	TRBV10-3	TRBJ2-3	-	CAISASGRGTDTQYF	TGTGCCATCAGTGCTTCCGGGAGGGGCACAGATACGCAGTATTTT
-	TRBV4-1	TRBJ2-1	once	CASSQSHLGQGQFF	TGCGCCAGCAGCCAAAGTCACCTCGGCCAGGGCCAGTTCTTC
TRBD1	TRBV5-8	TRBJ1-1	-	CASSPWTGTNTEAFF	TGTGCCAGCAGCCCCTGGACAGGGACCAACACTGAAGCTTTCTTT
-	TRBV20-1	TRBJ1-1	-	CSARYSFEAFF	TGCAGTGCTAGATACTCGTTTGAAGCTTTCTTT
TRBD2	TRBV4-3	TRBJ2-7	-	CASSQGKNILAGAPEQYF	TGCGCCAGCAGCCAAGGGAAGAACATACTAGCGGGGGCCCCTGAGCAGTACTTC
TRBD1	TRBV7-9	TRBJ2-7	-	CASSSGQSYEQYF	TGTGCCAGCAGCTCGGGACAGTCCTACGAGCAGTACTTC
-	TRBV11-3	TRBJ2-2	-	CASSFRQAGELFF	TGTGCCAGCAGCTTTAGACAAGCCGGGGAGCTGTTTTTT
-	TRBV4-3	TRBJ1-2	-	CASSQGGDADGYTF	TGCGCCAGCAGCCAAGGCGGGGACGCGGATGGCTACACCTTC
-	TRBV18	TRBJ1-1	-	CASSPPRGTEAFF	TGTGCCAGCTCACCACCAAGGGGGACTGAAGCTTTCTTT
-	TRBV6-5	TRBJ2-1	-	CASSYSYRLSNEQFF	TGTGCCAGCAGTTACTCTTATCGACTCTCCAATGAGCAGTTCTTC
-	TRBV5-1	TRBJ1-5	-	CASSLDGSDQPQHF	TGCGCCAGCAGCCTGGATGGCAGTGATCAGCCCCAGCATTTT
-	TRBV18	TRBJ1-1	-	CASSPPGGWGEAFF	TGTGCCAGCTCACCACCTGGCGGGTGGGGTGAAGCTTTCTTT
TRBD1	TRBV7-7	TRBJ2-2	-	CASSQKTGITGELFF	TGTGCCAGCAGCCAGAAGACAGGGATCACCGGGGAGCTGTTTTTT
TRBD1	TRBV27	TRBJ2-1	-	CASSGTGARHEQFF	TGTGCCAGCAGTGGGACAGGGGCGCGGCATGAGCAGTTCTTC
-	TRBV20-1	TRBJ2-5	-	CSASWLEIETQYF	TGCAGTGCTAGTTGGTTGGAGATTGAGACCCAGTACTTC
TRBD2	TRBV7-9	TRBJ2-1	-	CASSPRTSGRVISYNEQFF	TGTGCCAGCAGCCCTCGGACTAGCGGGAGAGTAATCTCCTACAATGAGCAGTTCTTC
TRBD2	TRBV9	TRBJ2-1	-	CASSGAGLAGEVQFF	TGTGCCAGCAGCGGGGCGGGACTAGCGGGAGAAGTGCAGTTCTTC
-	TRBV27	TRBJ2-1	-	CASSYAGSSYNEQFF	TGTGCCAGCAGTTATGCGGGAAGCTCCTACAATGAGCAGTTCTTC
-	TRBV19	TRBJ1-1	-	CASSIGGGNTEAFF	TGTGCCAGTAGTATAGGGGGCGGGAACACTGAAGCTTTCTTT
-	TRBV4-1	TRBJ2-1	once	CASSPTESYNEQFF	TGCGCCAGCAGCCCCACCGAGTCTTACAATGAGCAGTTCTTC
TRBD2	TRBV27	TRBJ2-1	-	CASSPPGRGSHNEQFF	TGTGCCAGCAGTCCCCCCGGGCGCGGGAGCCACAATGAGCAGTTCTTC
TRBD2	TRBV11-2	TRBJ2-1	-	CASSLLSSGVNEQFF	TGTGCCAGCAGCTTACTTTCTAGCGGGGTGAATGAGCAGTTCTTC
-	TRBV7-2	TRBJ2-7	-	CASSPYAWYEQYF	TGTGCCAGCAGCCCCTACGCATGGTACGAGCAGTACTTC
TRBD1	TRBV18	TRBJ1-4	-	CASSHGTANEKLFF	TGTGCCAGCTCACACGGGACAGCTAATGAAAAACTGTTTTTT
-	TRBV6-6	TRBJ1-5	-	CASSYSGAQQPQHF	TGTGCCAGCAGTTATTCAGGGGCCCAGCAGCCCCAGCATTTT
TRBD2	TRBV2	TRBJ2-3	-	CASSLTSGTDTQYF	TGTGCCAGCAGTCTGACTAGCGGCACAGATACGCAGTATTTT
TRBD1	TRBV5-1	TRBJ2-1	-	CASGRDSGYNEQFF	TGCGCCAGCGGCCGGGACAGCGGATACAATGAGCAGTTCTTC
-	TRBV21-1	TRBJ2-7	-	CASSQRWAGGGLKYEQYF	TGTGCCAGCAGCCAACGTTGGGCAGGGGGCGGACTTAAGTACGAGCAGTACTTC
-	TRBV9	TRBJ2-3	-	CASSVFGIRTDTQYF	TGTGCCAGCAGCGTATTCGGGATTAGAACAGATACGCAGTATTTT
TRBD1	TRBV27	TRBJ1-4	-	CASKLQGARGEKLFF	TGTGCCAGTAAGCTCCAGGGGGCGCGTGGGGAAAAACTGTTTTTT
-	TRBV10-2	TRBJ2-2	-	CASSSGEELFF	TGCGCCAGCAGTTCGGGGGAGGAGCTGTTTTTT
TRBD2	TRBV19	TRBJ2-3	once	CASSLLAGGLVTDTQYF	TGTGCCAGTAGTCTTCTAGCGGGAGGGCTCGTGACAGATACGCAGTATTTT
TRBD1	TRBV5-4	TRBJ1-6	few	CASSLRGGGGAGSPLHF	TGTGCCAGCAGCTTGAGGGGTGGAGGGGGCGCAGGTTCACCCCTCCACTTT
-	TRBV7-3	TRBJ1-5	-	CASSLNPGQPQHF	TGTGCCAGCAGCTTAAATCCGGGTCAGCCCCAGCATTTT
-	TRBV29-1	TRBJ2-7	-	CSVGARGPYEQYF	TGCAGCGTGGGGGCGAGGGGCCCCTACGAGCAGTACTTC
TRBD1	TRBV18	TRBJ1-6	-	CASSTGTGGKNSPLHF	TGTGCCAGCTCAACGGGGACAGGGGGCAAGAATTCACCCCTCCACTTT
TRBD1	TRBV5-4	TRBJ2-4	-	CASSLTGGGLLIQYF	TGTGCCAGCAGCTTAACAGGGGGCGGCCTCCTTATTCAGTACTTC
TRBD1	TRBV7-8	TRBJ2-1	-	CASSPLGQGFNEQFF	TGTGCCAGCAGCCCTCTTGGACAGGGATTTAATGAGCAGTTCTTC
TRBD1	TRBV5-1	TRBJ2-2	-	CASSSFRDRGPGELFF	TGCGCCAGCAGCTCCTTCCGGGACAGGGGGCCCGGGGAGCTGTTTTTT
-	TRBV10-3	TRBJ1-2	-	CAISESMAGEGGYTF	TGTGCCATCAGTGAGTCGATGGCAGGGGAGGGTGGCTACACCTTC
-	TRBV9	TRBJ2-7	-	CASRGWAGRNTYEQYF	TGTGCCAGCAGGGGTTGGGCGGGACGGAACACCTACGAGCAGTACTTC
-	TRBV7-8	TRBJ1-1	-	CASSPPQGTVQNTEAFF	TGTGCCAGCAGCCCTCCACAGGGCACTGTACAGAACACTGAAGCTTTCTTT